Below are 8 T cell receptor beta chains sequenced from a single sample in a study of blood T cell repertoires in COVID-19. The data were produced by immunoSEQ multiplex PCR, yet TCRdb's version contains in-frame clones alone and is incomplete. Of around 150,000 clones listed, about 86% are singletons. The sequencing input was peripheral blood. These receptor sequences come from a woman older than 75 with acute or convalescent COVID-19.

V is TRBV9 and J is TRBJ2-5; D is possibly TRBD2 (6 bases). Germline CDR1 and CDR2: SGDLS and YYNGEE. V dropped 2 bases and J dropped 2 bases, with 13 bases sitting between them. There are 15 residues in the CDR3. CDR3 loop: CASSVSTGVQETQYF. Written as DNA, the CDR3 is TGTGCCAGCAGCGTTAGCACGGGGGTACAAGAGACCCAGTACTTC.

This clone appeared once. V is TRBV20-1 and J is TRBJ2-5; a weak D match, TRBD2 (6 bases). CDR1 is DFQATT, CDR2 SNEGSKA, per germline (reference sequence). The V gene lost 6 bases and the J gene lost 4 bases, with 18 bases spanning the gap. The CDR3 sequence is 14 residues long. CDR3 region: CSASIRGSSETQYF. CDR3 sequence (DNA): TGCAGTGCCAGTATCCGGGGGTCTTCAGAGACCCAGTACTTC.

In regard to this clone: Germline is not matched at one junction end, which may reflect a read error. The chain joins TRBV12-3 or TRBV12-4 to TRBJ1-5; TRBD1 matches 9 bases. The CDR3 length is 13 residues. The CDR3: CASSLAGTGFAIF. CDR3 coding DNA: TGTGCCAGCAGTTTAGCCGGGACAGGGTTCGCCATTTTT.

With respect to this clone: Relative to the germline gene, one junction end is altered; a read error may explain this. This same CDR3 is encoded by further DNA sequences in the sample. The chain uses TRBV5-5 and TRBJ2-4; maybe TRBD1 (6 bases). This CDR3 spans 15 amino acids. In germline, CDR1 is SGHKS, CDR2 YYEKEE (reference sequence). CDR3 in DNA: TGCGCCAGCAGCCTGTCAGGGGCAGCCAAAAACATTCAGTACTTC. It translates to CASSLSGAAKNIQYF.

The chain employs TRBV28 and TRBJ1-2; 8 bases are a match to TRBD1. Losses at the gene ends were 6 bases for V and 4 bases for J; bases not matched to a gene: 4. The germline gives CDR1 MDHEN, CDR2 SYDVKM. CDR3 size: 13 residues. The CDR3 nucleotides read TGTGCCAGCAGGGAGACAGGGGTCTATGGCTACACCTTC. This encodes CASRETGVYGYTF.

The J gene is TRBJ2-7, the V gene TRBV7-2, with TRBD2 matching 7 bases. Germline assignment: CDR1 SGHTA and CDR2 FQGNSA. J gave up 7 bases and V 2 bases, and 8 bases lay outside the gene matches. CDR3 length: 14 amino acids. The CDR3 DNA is TGTGCCAGCAGCTTATCCCCTAGCGGCTGGGAGCAGTACTTC. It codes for CASSLSPSGWEQYF.

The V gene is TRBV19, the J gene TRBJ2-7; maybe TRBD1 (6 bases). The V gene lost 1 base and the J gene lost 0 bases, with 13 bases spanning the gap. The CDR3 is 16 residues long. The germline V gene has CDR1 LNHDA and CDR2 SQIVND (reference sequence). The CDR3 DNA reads TGTGCCAGTAGTATAGTTTTCAGGGGCGCCTCCTACGAGCAGTACTTC. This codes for CASSIVFRGASYEQYF.

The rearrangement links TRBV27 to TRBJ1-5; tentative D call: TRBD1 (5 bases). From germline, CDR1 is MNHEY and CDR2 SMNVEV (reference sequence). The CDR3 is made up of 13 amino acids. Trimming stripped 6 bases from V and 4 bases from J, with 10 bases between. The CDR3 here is CASSTDRNQPQHF. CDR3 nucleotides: TGTGCCAGCAGCACCGACAGAAATCAGCCCCAGCATTTT.